This entry lists 20 T cell receptor beta chains sequenced from one sample in a study of a mutant IDH1 vaccine in newly diagnosed glioma. Documented time point: week 35, safety follow-up. Vaccine doses each comprised 300 ug of mutant IDH1 20-mer peptide, with topical imiquimod. Method: immunoSEQ multiplex PCR; TCRdb's copy keeps in-frame clones and lacks some. The sample contains about 56,000 clones, roughly nine tenths of which appear only once. No antigens are known for them. The sample consisted of PBMCs, taken from a glioma patient whose treatment included an IDH1 peptide vaccine. The origin of the receptors is a man between 35 and 55 years old with glioma.

The chain carries TRBV28 and TRBJ2-2, with no clear D. Germline assignment: CDR1 MDHEN and CDR2 SYDVKM. The CDR3 is made up of 15 amino acids. The V and J ends lost 5 bases and 2 bases respectively, with 12 bases between them. The CDR3 sequence is CASSRTHQNTGELFF. CDR3 nucleotide sequence: TGTGCCAGCAGTCGGACCCACCAAAACACCGGGGAGCTGTTTTTT. The full variable domain, its missing parts supplied by reference TRBV28 and TRBJ2-2, is DVKVTQSSRYLVKRTGEKVFLECVQDMDHENMFWYRQDPGLGLRLIYFSYDVKMKEKGDIPEGYSVSREKKERFSLILESASTNQTSMYLCASSRTHQNTGELFFGEGSRLTVL.

This chain links TRBV27 with TRBJ2-7, with D possibly called TRBD1 or TRBD2 (7 bases each). The germline V gene encodes CDR1 MNHEY and CDR2 SMNVEV (reference sequence). Trimming took 6 bases from V and 3 from J, leaving 15 bases between them. The CDR3 sequence is 14 residues long. CDR3 loop: CASREQGGRYEQYF. DNA of the CDR3: TGTGCCAGCAGGGAGCAGGGGGGGCGCTACGAGCAGTACTTC.

The chain links TRBV9 to TRBJ2-1; TRBD2 is a possible D gene (6 bases). The CDR3 consists of 15 residues. V dropped 4 bases and J dropped 8 bases, with 19 bases sitting between them. Germline values: CDR1 SGDLS, CDR2 YYNGEE. The CDR3, as DNA: TGTGCCAGCAGCCAGGGTTTGCGGGGCGGGGATGAGCAGTTCTTC. Protein: CASSQGLRGGDEQFF.

V usage is TRBV6-4 and J usage is TRBJ1-4; 9 bases line up with TRBD1. In germline, CDR1 is MRHNA, CDR2 SNTAGT. CDR3 length: 15 amino acids. The junction had 8 bases not matched to a gene; V was cut back by 4 bases and J by 8 bases. CDR3 sequence: CASSATGQGREKLFF. The CDR3 nucleotides read TGTGCCAGCAGTGCCACGGGACAGGGAAGAGAAAAACTGTTTTTT.

The V call is TRBV7-2, the J call TRBJ2-1, with TRBD1 matching over 8 bases. Germline V gene data show CDR1 as SGHTA and CDR2 as FQGNSA. The CDR3 runs to 17 residues. Unmatched junction bases numbered 12, after V lost 4 bases and J lost 4 bases. The CDR3 bases are TGTGCCAGCAGCTCGCCAACATACAGGGGGAGTTACAATGAGCAGTTCTTC. It translates to CASSSPTYRGSYNEQFF.

This clone is a singleton in its sample. The chain recombines TRBV10-3 with TRBJ2-2; 9 positions agree with TRBD1. The CDR3 loop spans 17 amino acids. CDR1 and CDR2 (germline): ENHRY, SYGVKD. After removal of 6 bases from V and 4 bases from J, the junction contained 12 bases not matched to a gene. CDR3 protein: CAIRRGTGQGSTGELFF. DNA of the CDR3: TGTGCCATCAGGAGAGGGACAGGGCAAGGTTCCACCGGGGAGCTGTTTTTT.

The rearrangement links TRBV5-1 to TRBJ2-3; D is unresolved. The CDR3 length is 13 residues. V dropped 0 bases and J dropped 5 bases, with 7 bases sitting between them. Per the germline V gene, CDR1 is SGHRS and CDR2 is YFSETQ. The CDR3 sequence: CASSLVAQDTQYF. CDR3 sequence (DNA): TGCGCCAGCAGCTTGGTGGCTCAAGATACGCAGTATTTT.

This clone was counted once. The chain uses TRBV6-1 and TRBJ2-5; possible D gene TRBD2, 7 bases. The CDR3 runs to 14 residues. CDR1 is MNHNS and CDR2 is SASEGT in the germline V gene. Trimming removed 4 bases at V and 4 bases at J, with 13 bases between. The CDR3 region is CASSGAGAAETQYF. DNA of the CDR3: TGTGCCAGCAGTGGGGCGGGGGCGGCAGAGACCCAGTACTTC.

A single count supports this clone. The chain has TRBV19 and TRBJ2-6; 7 bases align to TRBD1. The CDR3 runs to 15 residues. J gave up 5 bases and V 8 bases, and 9 bases lay outside the gene matches. Germline CDR1 and CDR2: LNHDA and SQIVND (reference sequence). The CDR3 spells CASLRGQDWANVLTF. CDR3 sequence (DNA): TGTGCCAGTCTTCGTGGACAGGATTGGGCCAACGTCCTGACTTTC.

V gene TRBV7-2 combines with J gene TRBJ1-4; a possible D gene is TRBD1 (6 bases). The V and J ends lost 8 bases and 8 bases respectively, with 18 bases between them. The germline gives CDR1 SGHTA, CDR2 FQGNSA. CDR3 length: 14 residues. CDR3 nucleotide sequence: TGTGCCAGCTGCCGGGACAATGGGGAAGAAAAACTGTTTTTT. Encoded protein: CASCRDNGEEKLFF.

The chain combines TRBV5-8 with TRBJ2-7; 13 nucleotides agree with TRBD2. From germline, CDR1 is SGHTS and CDR2 YDEGEE. Trimming cost V 4 bases and J 1 base; bases outside gene matches: 5. CDR3 size: 16 residues. The CDR3 here is CASSLGLAGVSYEQYF. The CDR3 nucleotides are TGTGCCAGCAGCCTCGGACTAGCGGGAGTTTCCTACGAGCAGTACTTC.

This clone was recorded only once. The chain employs TRBV25-1 and TRBJ2-5; the match to TRBD1 covers 9 bases. Germline-derived CDR1 and CDR2 are MGHDK and SYGVNS. J gave up 9 bases and V 1 base, and 9 bases lay outside the gene matches. This CDR3 comprises 15 residues. This chain's CDR3 is CASSESGQGQRAQYF. The CDR3 DNA reads as TGTGCCAGCAGTGAATCCGGACAGGGGCAACGAGCCCAGTACTTC.

The chain recombines TRBV27 with TRBJ2-7; no firm D call. This CDR3 has 14 residues. V shed 2 bases and J shed 3 bases, with 11 bases lying between them. From germline, CDR1 is MNHEY and CDR2 SMNVEV (reference sequence). DNA of the CDR3: TGTGCCAGCAGTTTAGGCGTGCTAGGCTACGAGCAGTACTTC. It codes for CASSLGVLGYEQYF.

The chain recombines TRBV6-5 with TRBJ2-1; a weak D match, TRBD2 (6 bases). CDR3 length: 13 residues. V was shortened by 4 bases and J by 9 bases, with 13 bases between the two germline ends. Germline V gives CDR1 MNHEY, CDR2 SVGAGI. CDR3 in DNA: TGTGCCAGCAGTTTACACGGGAGTACTGAGCAGTTCTTC. It encodes CASSLHGSTEQFF.

V gene TRBV19 combines with J gene TRBJ1-1; D is undetermined. CDR1 LNHDA and CDR2 SQIVND come from the germline V gene (reference sequence). V was trimmed by 3 bases and J by 2 bases, leaving 4 bases between them. The CDR3 extends over 12 amino acids. DNA for the CDR3: TGTGCCAGTAGTATTCCCAACACTGAAGCTTTCTTT. As protein: CASSIPNTEAFF.

V is TRBV6-5 and J is TRBJ2-2; no firm D call. With 4 bases removed from V and 11 bases from J, the gap between germline ends came to 14 bases. Germline values: CDR1 MNHEY, CDR2 SVGAGI. The CDR3 spans 13 residues. In nucleotides, the CDR3 is TGTGCCAGCAGTTCAGACCTCTCCGTCGAGCTGTTTTTT. This sequence encodes CASSSDLSVELFF.

The V call is TRBV14, the J call TRBJ2-7; 11 bases are a match to TRBD1. The V gene's germline CDR1 is SGHDN and CDR2 FVKESK. This CDR3 spans 16 amino acids. V was clipped by 1 base and J by 2 bases; unmatched bases: 4. The CDR3 loop is CASSQGGGQGAYEQYF. CDR3 nucleotides: TGTGCCAGCAGCCAAGGAGGGGGACAGGGGGCCTACGAGCAGTACTTC.

This chain links TRBV28 with TRBJ2-7, with TRBD2 matching over 9 bases. This CDR3 region has 15 residues. The germline CDR1 and CDR2 sequences are MDHEN and SYDVKM. Trimming took 2 bases from V and 2 from J; bases not matched to a gene: 4. The CDR3 nucleotides read TGTGCCAGCAGTTTACGGCCTAGCGGGACCTACGAGCAGTACTTC. As protein: CASSLRPSGTYEQYF.

The V call is TRBV29-1, the J call TRBJ1-5; perhaps TRBD1 as D (5 bases). The CDR3 is 12 amino acids. Germline CDR1 SQVTM, CDR2 ANQGSEA. V was trimmed by 7 bases and J by 5 bases, leaving 12 bases between them. In DNA form, the CDR3 reads TGCAGCGCCGGGACCCGGGATCAGCCCCAGCATTTT. Translated, it gives CSAGTRDQPQHF.

J is TRBJ2-1 and V is TRBV5-4; 8 bases fit TRBD2. Germline trimming cut 0 bases from V and 7 bases from J; bases unmatched to any gene: 6. Germline V CDR1 and CDR2: SGHNT, YYREEE (reference sequence). The CDR3 is 15 amino acids. This CDR3 reads CASSLVRAGDNEQFF. Written as DNA, the CDR3 is TGTGCCAGCAGCTTGGTTAGAGCGGGAGATAATGAGCAGTTCTTC.